This paragraph covers one TCR beta chain sequence. The antigen is unknown. TCRdb's copy holds only in-frame clones and misses some; the assay was immunoSEQ multiplex PCR. The sample lists 70,000 to 95,000 clones; 90% were seen once. The CDR3 length is 17 residues. Germline V gene sequence: CDR1 SGHRS, CDR2 YFSETQ. V was clipped by 0 bases and J by 7 bases, with 20 bases between them. This sample is drawn from a study of graft-versus-host responses after intestinal transplantation. Study as a whole: Tacrolimus plus steroids were given to all recipients for 3 to 4 years, preceded by anti-thymocyte globulin induction.

The input for sequencing was unstimulated CD4+ T cells sorted from spleen or lymph node cells, taken before intestinal transplant. The V gene is TRBV5-1, the J gene TRBJ2-1, with D perhaps TRBD2 (5 bases). This clonotype was sampled from a human donor who received an intestinal transplant. This CDR3 reads CASSLGERTILRNEQFF. CDR3 in DNA: TGCGCCAGCAGCTTGGGGGAGCGAACTATTCTTCGTAATGAGCAGTTCTTC.